One TCR beta chain is described in this entry. Antigen specificity is unknown. This specimen comes from a study of cytomegalovirus exposure and HLA in healthy donors. Findings and caveats of the study: What a later analysis showed was that several of the most significant clusters appeared linked to common viral pathogens. Apparent HLA restriction characterized most CMV-associated TCR beta chains in a later analysis. Researchers left out some V segments, among them TRBV6-2 and TRBV6-3, as indistinguishable. Using the classifier, cytomegalovirus status was reportedly diagnosed with high specificity and sensitivity.

With 0 bases clipped from V and 5 bases from J, the junction kept 3 bases outside the gene matches. Germline V gene lookup returns CDR1 MNHNY and CDR2 SVGAGI (reference sequence). The CDR3 extends over 15 amino acids. The PCR ran on 60 Vbeta and 13 Jbeta primers. Profiling relied on immunoSEQ multiplex PCR, and the TCRdb table lists in-frame clones only, not all of them. The table counts some 130,000 clones; over 1.5% lies in the top ten. The chain links TRBV6-6 to TRBJ1-2; 10 nucleotides match TRBD1. This TCR was sampled from a man aged 18 to 29 in good health and CMV-seronegative. Sample: PBMCs. The CDR3 loop reads CASSYSTGGGYGYTF. The CDR3 bases are TGTGCCAGCAGTTACTCGACAGGGGGCGGGTATGGCTACACCTTC.